These 27 T cell receptor beta chains were all obtained from the same sample, sequenced in a study of OX40 agonist ivuxolimab in advanced cancers. Repertoires were generated with immunoSEQ multiplex PCR, while TCRdb's copy carries only in-frame clones and drops some. The sample carries about 20,000 clones, 85% to 90% recorded once. The specimen was CD4+ or CD8+ T cells sorted from blood, collected in a trial of the OX40 agonist ivuxolimab. Every receptor here comes from an adult with an advanced solid tumor such as melanoma, head and neck, liver or kidney cancer.

The chain joins TRBV10-3 to TRBJ2-7; D is ambiguous. This CDR3 has 13 residues. Trimming left V 8 bases short and J 7 bases short, with 18 bases between. CDR1 is ENHRY and CDR2 is SYGVKD in the germline V gene. CDR3 sequence: CAIGSGRRPEQYF. CDR3 nucleotides: TGTGCCATCGGGTCCGGCAGACGGCCAGAGCAGTACTTC.

This rearrangement joins TRBV4-1 to TRBJ1-5; 8 bases align to TRBD1. The CDR3 sequence is 15 residues long. Germline lookup yields CDR1 MGHRA and CDR2 YSYEKL. After removal of 1 base from V and 5 bases from J, the junction contained 4 bases not matched to a gene. The CDR3 spells CASSQARTGYQPQHF. The CDR3 bases are TGCGCCAGCAGCCAAGCCCGGACAGGGTATCAGCCCCAGCATTTT.

The CDR3 sequence: CASSSRVRMSQNTEAFF. In DNA form, the CDR3 reads TGCGCCAGCAGCTCCAGGGTTAGAATGAGCCAGAACACTGAAGCTTTCTTT. This chain links TRBV5-1 with TRBJ1-1, with a possible D match to TRBD1 (5 bases). V lost 3 bases and J lost 1, with 19 bases in between. The CDR3 has 17 amino acids. Per the germline V gene, CDR1 is SGHRS and CDR2 is YFSETQ.

This clone was observed a handful of times. The gene calls are TRBV6-5 and TRBJ1-3, with 9 positions matching TRBD1. The CDR3 contains 15 residues. After removal of 6 bases from V and 2 bases from J, the junction contained 5 bases not matched to a gene. Germline CDR1 MNHEY, CDR2 SVGAGI. CDR3 amino acids: CASRHTGGTGNTIYF. CDR3 in DNA: TGTGCCAGCAGGCACACAGGGGGCACTGGAAACACCATATATTTT.

This clone has a single count. This sequence joins TRBV27 and TRBJ2-7, with D perhaps being TRBD1 or TRBD2 (7 bases each). Trimming pared 4 bases from V and 4 bases from J, leaving 14 bases between. CDR3 length: 14 amino acids. Per germline, CDR1 MNHEY and CDR2 SMNVEV (reference sequence). For the CDR3, the DNA is TGTGCCAGCAGTTCCCGACAGGGACTATACGAGCAGTACTTC. It translates to CASSSRQGLYEQYF.

V usage is TRBV10-3 and J usage is TRBJ2-7, with D possibly being TRBD2 (5 bases). CDR1 and CDR2 from the germline V gene are ENHRY and SYGVKD. This CDR3 region has 13 residues. V lost 2 bases and J lost 3, with 8 bases in between. Here the CDR3 DNA reads TGTGCCATCAGTGAGGGGAGATTCTACGAGCAGTACTTC. Translation gives CAISEGRFYEQYF.

This rearrangement joins TRBV5-1 to TRBJ1-2; 11 bases fit TRBD1. Germline CDR1 SGHRS, CDR2 YFSETQ. The CDR3 consists of 13 residues. V lost 3 bases, J lost 6 bases, and 1 base stayed unmatched. Written as DNA, the CDR3 is TGCGCCAGCAGCTGGGGACAGGGGGATGGCTACACCTTC. Translated, it gives CASSWGQGDGYTF.

The CDR3 sequence: CASSEGAKNIQYF. The CDR3 DNA reads as TGCGCCAGCAGTGAAGGAGCCAAAAACATTCAGTACTTC. J is TRBJ2-4 and V is TRBV10-2, with unresolved D. Germline CDR1 and CDR2: WSHSY and SAAADI. The CDR3 extends over 13 amino acids. V dropped 3 bases and J dropped 0 bases, with 3 bases sitting between them.

The rearrangement links TRBV4-1 to TRBJ2-7; unclear D gene. CDR3 length equals 16 residues. CDR1 and CDR2 (germline): MGHRA, YSYEKL. The ends were cut back, 0 bases at V and 5 bases at J, with 17 bases in the middle. CDR3 residues: CASSQDRPPPRDEQYF. CDR3 nucleotide sequence: TGCGCCAGCAGCCAAGATAGGCCTCCTCCACGGGACGAGCAGTACTTC.

The chain combines TRBV30 with TRBJ2-5; D possibly corresponds to TRBD1 (6 bases). This CDR3 comprises 15 residues. CDR1 is GTSNPN, CDR2 SVGIG, per germline (reference sequence). V lost 5 bases and J 2 bases, leaving 18 bases between the germline ends. The CDR3 region is CAWRKLGQGQETQYF. CDR3 bases: TGTGCCTGGCGAAAGTTGGGGCAGGGGCAAGAGACCCAGTACTTC. Drawing the rest from reference TRBV30 and TRBJ2-5, the complete variable domain is SQTIHQWPATLVQPVGSPLSLECTVEGTSNPNLYWYRQAAGRGLQLLFYSVGIGQISSEVPQNLSASRPQDRQFILSSKKLLLSDSGFYLCAWRKLGQGQETQYFGPGTRLLVL.

This clone appeared a single time. The V gene is TRBV11-1, the J gene TRBJ2-2, with TRBD2 matching over 12 bases. The CDR3 spans 15 residues. J gave up 5 bases and V 3 bases, and 1 base lay outside the gene matches. The germline CDR1 and CDR2 sequences are SGHAT and FQDESV (reference sequence). The CDR3 reads CASSLTSGGTGELFF. CDR3 in DNA: TGTGCCAGCAGCTTGACTAGCGGGGGTACCGGGGAGCTGTTTTTT.

The chain carries TRBV19 and TRBJ1-5, with D possibly being TRBD1 (5 bases). Germline V CDR1 and CDR2: LNHDA, SQIVND (reference sequence). V was pared by 3 bases and J by 3 bases, with 21 bases between. This CDR3 comprises 18 residues. The CDR3 sequence: CASSISEILGTVNQPQHF. CDR3 nucleotides: TGTGCCAGTAGTATCTCGGAAATACTGGGGACGGTCAATCAGCCCCAGCATTTT.

The chain is built from TRBV2 and TRBJ2-7; D may be TRBD1 (5 bases). Trimming left V 6 bases short and J 7 bases short, with 10 bases between. The CDR3 is made up of 11 amino acids. The germline gives CDR1 SNHLY, CDR2 FYNNEI. The CDR3 bases are TGTGCCAGCAGAGGGGCATTTGAGCAGTACTTC. This translates into CASRGAFEQYF.

This rearrangement joins TRBV5-1 to TRBJ2-2; D is unresolved. Germline assignment: CDR1 SGHRS and CDR2 YFSETQ. The CDR3 runs to 16 residues. V lost 0 bases and J lost 0, with 9 bases in between. CDR3 coding DNA: TGCGCCAGCAGCTTGGCCTGGGGTTCGAACACCGGGGAGCTGTTTTTT. It is translated as CASSLAWGSNTGELFF.

The rearrangement links TRBV5-1 to TRBJ2-5, with D tentatively TRBD1 or TRBD2 (5 bases each). The CDR3 sequence is 15 residues long. V dropped 1 base and J dropped 3 bases, with 13 bases sitting between them. Germline CDR1 SGHRS, CDR2 YFSETQ. In DNA form, the CDR3 reads TGCGCCAGCAGCTTGACCGGGGACGGTGAAGAGACCCAGTACTTC. The encoded protein is CASSLTGDGEETQYF.

The chain links TRBV5-1 to TRBJ2-3; 8 bases agree with TRBD2. Trimming removed 0 bases from V and 2 bases from J; junction bases left unmatched: 2. This CDR3 comprises 15 residues. Germline V gene lookup returns CDR1 SGHRS and CDR2 YFSETQ. Written as DNA, the CDR3 is TGCGCCAGCAGCTTGGTTAGCGGGGTCACAGATACGCAGTATTTT. Translated: CASSLVSGVTDTQYF.

The chain uses TRBV19 and TRBJ2-5; 9 positions agree with TRBD1. The closer fit of TRBJ2-7 to the DNA end suggests the J call may be wrong. The CDR3 runs to 17 residues. Germline CDR1 is LNHDA and CDR2 is SQIVND (reference sequence). The CDR3, as DNA: TGTGCCAGTAGTATTAACCCTAAATCGGGACAGGGTTACGAGCAGTACTTC. Encoded protein: CASSINPKSGQGYEQYF.

The J gene is TRBJ1-4, the V gene TRBV15; D remains ambiguous. V lost 0 bases, J lost 0 bases, and 8 bases lay in between. CDR1 and CDR2 from the germline V gene are LNHNV and YYDKDF (reference sequence). The CDR3 extends over 16 amino acids. Here the CDR3 DNA reads TGTGCCACCAGCAGAGATACGCCCCCAACTAATGAAAAACTGTTTTTT. As protein: CATSRDTPPTNEKLFF.

The chain carries TRBV7-3 and TRBJ2-7; 9 positions agree with TRBD1. CDR1 and CDR2 (germline): SGHTA, FQGTGA. The CDR3 contains 15 residues. The V segment lost 0 bases and the J segment 6 bases; nucleotides outside the gene matches: 6. The CDR3 is CASSLTWDRDSEQYF. DNA of the CDR3: TGTGCCAGCAGCTTAACCTGGGACAGGGATTCCGAGCAGTACTTC.

The rearrangement uses TRBV2 and TRBJ1-3; a weak D match, TRBD1 (6 bases). The CDR3 is 14 amino acids. Germline CDR1 reads SNHLY; CDR2 reads FYNNEI. The germline V and J ends were trimmed by 4 bases and 9 bases, with 16 bases remaining between them. The CDR3 spells CASSAGPGVGTIYF. CDR3 coding DNA: TGTGCCAGCAGTGCGGGACCAGGGGTAGGCACCATATATTTT.

J is TRBJ1-2 and V is TRBV19; no definite D call. Germline CDR1 reads LNHDA; CDR2 reads SQIVND (reference sequence). Trimming cost V 4 bases and J 12 bases, with 15 bases left between them. CDR3 length equals 12 residues. The CDR3 nucleotides are TGTGCCAGTAGTAAAGAGGGAACTTTGAACACCTTC. It is translated as CASSKEGTLNTF. Full variable domain (rest looked up from reference TRBV19 and TRBJ1-2): DGGITQSPKYLFRKEGQNVTLSCEQNLNHDAMYWYRQDPGQGLRLIYYSQIVNDFQKGDIAEGYSVSREKKESFPLTVTSAQKNPTAFYLCASSKEGTLNTFGSGTRLTVV.

This rearrangement joins TRBV5-1 to TRBJ2-1; 9 bases fit TRBD2. The CDR3 is 15 residues long. CDR1 SGHRS and CDR2 YFSETQ come from the germline V gene. Unmatched junction bases numbered 4, after V lost 0 bases and J lost 6 bases. In nucleotides, the CDR3 is TGCGCCAGCAGCTTGGCTAGCGGGGCTTTCAATGAGCAGTTCTTC. Its translation: CASSLASGAFNEQFF.

In its sample, this clone was seen once. The chain links TRBV7-9 to TRBJ2-2, with 8 positions matching TRBD2. Germline assignment: CDR1 SEHNR and CDR2 FQNEAQ (reference sequence). There are 16 residues in the CDR3. The junction had 6 bases not matched to a gene; V was cut back by 2 bases and J by 4 bases. The CDR3 here is CASSLRGGQGTGELFF. The CDR3 DNA reads as TGTGCCAGCAGCTTACGGGGGGGCCAGGGCACCGGGGAGCTGTTTTTT.

This chain joins TRBV7-2 and TRBJ1-5; the D is unclear. The CDR3 is made up of 14 amino acids. The ends were cut back, 2 bases at V and 0 bases at J, with 5 bases in the middle. The germline CDR1 and CDR2 sequences are SGHTA and FQGNSA. Here the CDR3 DNA reads TGTGCCAGCAGCTTAATAGTTAGCAATCAGCCCCAGCATTTT. This codes for CASSLIVSNQPQHF.

The chain employs TRBV6-6 and TRBJ2-5; TRBD2 matches at 11 bases. V lost 6 bases to trimming and J lost 1 base; unmatched junction nucleotides: 4. Germline lookup yields CDR1 MNHNY and CDR2 SVGAGI (reference sequence). This CDR3 region has 15 residues. CDR3 residues: CASRGTSGPQETQYF. The CDR3 bases are TGTGCCAGCAGGGGGACTAGCGGCCCCCAAGAGACCCAGTACTTC.

The chain's CDR3 is CASSPFRETGGYTF. The CDR3 DNA reads TGTGCCAGCAGCCCGTTCCGAGAAACGGGTGGCTACACCTTC. V is TRBV6-5 and J is TRBJ1-2, with D uncertain. Trimming shortened V by 6 bases and J by 7 bases, and 18 bases separated the two germline ends. The CDR3 consists of 14 residues. Germline CDR1 is MNHEY and CDR2 is SVGAGI.

V and J are TRBV7-2 and TRBJ2-7; D perhaps matches TRBD1 (6 bases). The CDR3 is 14 residues long. V lost 0 bases, J lost 2 bases, and 8 bases lay in between. Per germline, CDR1 SGHTA and CDR2 FQGNSA. The CDR3 spells CASSLAGDTYEQYF. The CDR3 region has the DNA TGTGCCAGCAGCTTAGCAGGGGACACCTACGAGCAGTACTTC.